The present entry profiles one T cell receptor beta chain with its context. Its antigen is unknown. The V end lost 5 bases, the J end lost 5 bases, and 9 bases lay between the germline ends. This CDR3 spans 12 amino acids. CDR1 is ENHRY, CDR2 SYGVKD, per germline. A multiplex PCR was run with 60 Vbeta primers and 13 Jbeta primers. TCRdb's table, derived via immunoSEQ multiplex PCR, lists solely in-frame clones and lacks some. The sample includes 120,000 or so clones, 83% seen only once; the top ten take approximately 20%. The sample belongs to a study of cytomegalovirus exposure and HLA in healthy donors. Findings and limits, study-wide: Sequences of the TCR beta chain were said to predict the HLA-A and HLA-B alleles of most subjects accurately.

The TCR originated in a man aged 18-30 years in good health and CMV-seropositive. Sequencing input: PBMCs. The chain has TRBV10-3 and TRBJ2-5; weak D call: TRBD2 (6 bases). The DNA of the CDR3 is TGTGCCATCAGTCCAGGGAGGGAGACCCAGTACTTC. Translation gives CAISPGRETQYF.